These T cell receptor beta chains were read from a single sample in a study of spatial heterogeneity in lung cancer. MiXCR, applied by TCRdb to the 5' RACE reads, yields one record per CDR3 protein. The table records 48,000 or so distinct CDR3 sequences, less than 5.5% of them present only once. The sequencing here drew on PBMCs, taken at surgery. The receptors were sampled from a male donor with early-stage non-small cell lung cancer. Each CDR3 is given with its conserved first and last residue. Fields, in order: D gene, V gene, J gene, clone size, CDR3 DNA, CDR3 protein. A D gene is named only where the DNA matches it firmly. A row's size may be missing; if present it is once, few, many or a size class.

d_gene: -; v_gene: TRBV2; j_gene: TRBJ1-5; abundance: many; CDR3nt: TGTGCCAGCAGTTTTTACATGGGACAGCCCCAGCATTTT; CDR3aa: CASSFYMGQPQHF
d_gene: -; v_gene: TRBV4-3; j_gene: TRBJ2-1; abundance: few; CDR3nt: TGCGCCAGCAGCCCCTCCTGGGGTGCGTCCTACAATGAGCAGTTCTTC; CDR3aa: CASSPSWGASYNEQFF
d_gene: TRBD1; v_gene: TRBV2; j_gene: TRBJ2-7; abundance: many; CDR3nt: TGTGCCAGCGGACAGGGGGAGGGGCAGTACTTC; CDR3aa: CASGQGEGQYF
d_gene: -; v_gene: TRBV12-3/TRBV12-4; j_gene: TRBJ2-1; abundance: many; CDR3nt: TGTGCCAGCACCCTAGAGGGAGAGGAGCAGTTCTTC; CDR3aa: CASTLEGEEQFF
d_gene: -; v_gene: TRBV6-1; j_gene: TRBJ1-4; abundance: -; CDR3nt: TGTGCCAGCAGTGACCGACAGGATGAAAAACTGTTTTTT; CDR3aa: CASSDRQDEKLFF
d_gene: TRBD1; v_gene: TRBV20-1; j_gene: TRBJ2-1; abundance: many; CDR3nt: TGCAGTGCTAGAGATCTGGACAGGGGGGATGAGCAGTTCTTC; CDR3aa: CSARDLDRGDEQFF
d_gene: TRBD1; v_gene: TRBV6-2/TRBV6-3; j_gene: TRBJ2-1; abundance: many; CDR3nt: TGTGCCAGCACTAGATCTCGGACAGGGAGGTCCTACAATGAGCAGTTCTTC; CDR3aa: CASTRSRTGRSYNEQFF
d_gene: TRBD2; v_gene: TRBV5-1; j_gene: TRBJ2-7; abundance: many; CDR3nt: TGCGCCAGCAGCCCAAGCCCTCCGGGACTACCCAACTACGAGCAGTACTTC; CDR3aa: CASSPSPPGLPNYEQYF
d_gene: -; v_gene: TRBV28; j_gene: TRBJ2-5; abundance: many; CDR3nt: TGTGCCAGCAGGTTGACAGCAGCCCAAGAGACCCAGTACTTC; CDR3aa: CASRLTAAQETQYF
d_gene: -; v_gene: TRBV28; j_gene: TRBJ1-5; abundance: few; CDR3nt: TGTGCCAGCAGTCCTCCGGGCCCAGGGCTTCCCCAGCATTTT; CDR3aa: CASSPPGPGLPQHF
d_gene: TRBD1; v_gene: TRBV7-2; j_gene: TRBJ2-3; abundance: many; CDR3nt: TGTGCCAGCAGCTGGACAGGGGATACGCAGTATTTT; CDR3aa: CASSWTGDTQYF
d_gene: TRBD2; v_gene: TRBV20-1; j_gene: TRBJ2-7; abundance: many; CDR3nt: TGCAGTGCTAGATCCGGGACTAGCGGGACCACCTACGAGCAGTACTTC; CDR3aa: CSARSGTSGTTYEQYF
d_gene: TRBD1; v_gene: TRBV12-5; j_gene: TRBJ2-2; abundance: many; CDR3nt: TGTGCTAGTGGTTTTCGACAGGGGTATGCCGGGGAGCTGTTTTTT; CDR3aa: CASGFRQGYAGELFF
d_gene: -; v_gene: TRBV7-9; j_gene: TRBJ2-7; abundance: many; CDR3nt: TGTGCCAGCAGCTCGGGACGCGTCCGCTCCTACGAGCAGTACTTC; CDR3aa: CASSSGRVRSYEQYF
d_gene: -; v_gene: TRBV7-2; j_gene: TRBJ2-5; abundance: many; CDR3nt: TGTGCCAGCAGCTTGGCGGGGAGCCCCCAAGAGACCCAGTACTTC; CDR3aa: CASSLAGSPQETQYF
d_gene: -; v_gene: TRBV6-2/TRBV6-3; j_gene: TRBJ1-2; abundance: many; CDR3nt: TGTGCCAGCAGTTACTCTTGGCAGAACTATGGCTACACCTTC; CDR3aa: CASSYSWQNYGYTF
d_gene: -; v_gene: TRBV7-9; j_gene: TRBJ1-1; abundance: many; CDR3nt: TGTGCCAGCAGCCTGCGGGGCACTGAAGCTTTCTTT; CDR3aa: CASSLRGTEAFF
d_gene: -; v_gene: TRBV11-2; j_gene: TRBJ2-3; abundance: many; CDR3nt: TGTGCCAGCAGCTTAGTGACCGGGATAGCAGATACGCAGTATTTT; CDR3aa: CASSLVTGIADTQYF
d_gene: -; v_gene: TRBV29-1; j_gene: TRBJ2-7; abundance: many; CDR3nt: TGCAGCGTTGAAGGTGATGGGGGCCCATACGAGCAGTACTTC; CDR3aa: CSVEGDGGPYEQYF
d_gene: -; v_gene: TRBV7-2; j_gene: TRBJ1-6; abundance: many; CDR3nt: TGTGCCAGCAGTCGTACCGGGAGTAGCTCACCCCTCCACTTT; CDR3aa: CASSRTGSSSPLHF
d_gene: TRBD2; v_gene: TRBV2; j_gene: TRBJ2-1; abundance: many; CDR3nt: TGTGCCAGCAAACAAACCACTAGCGGGAGGGTCGATGAGCAGTTCTTC; CDR3aa: CASKQTTSGRVDEQFF
d_gene: -; v_gene: TRBV13; j_gene: TRBJ2-7; abundance: -; CDR3nt: TGTGCCAGCAGTTTCTCCCGGGGGGAGCAGTACTTC; CDR3aa: CASSFSRGEQYF
d_gene: -; v_gene: TRBV28; j_gene: TRBJ1-3; abundance: many; CDR3nt: TGTGCCAGCACGGGGGTCAGGGACACCATATATTTT; CDR3aa: CASTGVRDTIYF
d_gene: -; v_gene: TRBV20-1; j_gene: TRBJ2-1; abundance: many; CDR3nt: TGCAGTGCTAGTCCTCAACCGAGCTCCTACAATGAGCAGTTCTTC; CDR3aa: CSASPQPSSYNEQFF
d_gene: TRBD1; v_gene: TRBV29-1; j_gene: TRBJ2-5; abundance: medium-sized; CDR3nt: TGCAGCCTCCAGGACAGGGGATGGGACCAAGAGACCCAGTACTTC; CDR3aa: CSLQDRGWDQETQYF
d_gene: TRBD2; v_gene: TRBV7-9; j_gene: TRBJ2-2; abundance: many; CDR3nt: TGTGCCAGCAGCCCCCTAGCGGGTCCGAACACCGGGGAGCTGTTTTTT; CDR3aa: CASSPLAGPNTGELFF
d_gene: -; v_gene: TRBV2; j_gene: TRBJ1-2; abundance: many; CDR3nt: TGTGCCAGCAGTGAAGGGACGGAGAACTATGGCTACACCTTC; CDR3aa: CASSEGTENYGYTF
d_gene: -; v_gene: TRBV27; j_gene: TRBJ2-7; abundance: many; CDR3nt: TGTGCCAGCAGTCCCCGTCAAGACCTCTACGAGCAGTACTTC; CDR3aa: CASSPRQDLYEQYF
d_gene: TRBD1; v_gene: TRBV20-1; j_gene: TRBJ2-1; abundance: many; CDR3nt: TGCAGTGCCCGGACAGGGGCTTACAATGAGCAGTTCTTC; CDR3aa: CSARTGAYNEQFF
d_gene: -; v_gene: TRBV7-7; j_gene: TRBJ2-5; abundance: many; CDR3nt: TGTGCCAGCAGCCCAACGTCTGGGTACCAAGAGACCCAGTACTTC; CDR3aa: CASSPTSGYQETQYF
d_gene: -; v_gene: TRBV7-3; j_gene: TRBJ2-3; abundance: many; CDR3nt: TGTGCCAGCAAAGAACTAGCCTCGACAGATACGCAGTATTTT; CDR3aa: CASKELASTDTQYF
d_gene: -; v_gene: TRBV20-1; j_gene: TRBJ2-7; abundance: -; CDR3nt: TGCAGTGGCCAGGTTTCGGGTGGGGTCTGGTACTTC; CDR3aa: CSGQVSGGVWYF
d_gene: -; v_gene: TRBV27; j_gene: TRBJ2-1; abundance: many; CDR3nt: TGTGCCAGCAGAGGACTGGGTTACAATGAGCAGTTCTTC; CDR3aa: CASRGLGYNEQFF
d_gene: TRBD1; v_gene: TRBV28; j_gene: TRBJ2-5; abundance: many; CDR3nt: TGTGCCAGCAGTCTATCGACAGGGCGCGAGACCCAGTACTTC; CDR3aa: CASSLSTGRETQYF
d_gene: -; v_gene: TRBV7-2; j_gene: TRBJ2-1; abundance: few; CDR3nt: TGTGCCAGCAGCTTAGTAGTCAATGAGCAGTTCTTC; CDR3aa: CASSLVVNEQFF
d_gene: TRBD2; v_gene: TRBV23-1; j_gene: TRBJ2-1; abundance: many; CDR3nt: TGCGCCAGCAGTCCCGCTCTCTGTAGCGGGAGTAGCTCCTACAATGAGCAGTTCTTC; CDR3aa: CASSPALCSGSSSYNEQFF
d_gene: -; v_gene: TRBV13; j_gene: TRBJ1-3; abundance: many; CDR3nt: TGTGCCAGCAGCCTACCACAGGGCTTCGGAAACACCATATATTTT; CDR3aa: CASSLPQGFGNTIYF
d_gene: -; v_gene: TRBV2; j_gene: TRBJ2-7; abundance: many; CDR3nt: TGTGCCAGCAGTCCCCCGGACGGAGGGTCCTACGAGCAGTACTTC; CDR3aa: CASSPPDGGSYEQYF
d_gene: -; v_gene: TRBV5-1; j_gene: TRBJ2-1; abundance: many; CDR3nt: TGCGCCAGCAGTGATTTGAGCTCCTACAATGAGCAGTTCTTC; CDR3aa: CASSDLSSYNEQFF
d_gene: -; v_gene: TRBV19; j_gene: TRBJ1-5; abundance: many; CDR3nt: TGTGCCAGCCGCTCCTTTGGACAGTTCAATCAGCCCCAGCATTTT; CDR3aa: CASRSFGQFNQPQHF